The source of this TCR beta chain is a study of T cells in women clearing cervical HPV infection. Germline V lookup: CDR1 SGHTA, CDR2 FQGNSA. The CDR3 is 15 residues long. A remark on this clone: The read comes to an end 3 residues before the CDR3 does, leaving the germline J gene to fill in the end.

Sequenced by immunoSEQ multiplex PCR; TCRdb stores in-frame clones only, minus some. In total, the table holds 14,000 or so clones. This chain connects TRBV7-2 to TRBJ1-2; TRBD1 matches 7 bases. Material for sequencing was blood buffy coat. The sequence was collected from a woman aged 18 to 75 with a cervical HPV16 infection that either progressed to CIN3+ or cleared (not recorded which). CDR3 sequence reads: CASSLSWDSVSDYTF. CDR3 DNA (partial): TGTGCCAGCAGCTTAAGTTGGGACAGTGTATCGGAC. The full variable domain, with the rest looked up from reference TRBV7-2 and TRBJ1-2, is GAGVSQSPSNKVTEKGKDVELRCDPISGHTALYWYRQSLGQGLEFLIYFQGNSAPDKSGLPSDRFSAERTGGSVSTLTIQRTQQEDSAVYLCASSLSWDSVSDYTFGSGTRLTVV.